This T cell receptor (beta chain) was sequenced in a study of graft-versus-host responses after intestinal transplantation. Across the study: Isolated intestinal, liver-intestinal, or multivisceral transplants had been given to the recipients.

Using immunoSEQ multiplex PCR, the repertoire was profiled, and TCRdb retains in-frame clones only, with some absent. The sample includes almost 40,000 clones, roughly 96% of them seen just once. Germline V gene lookup returns CDR1 LNHNV and CDR2 YYDKDF (reference sequence). The V and J ends lost 1 base and 3 bases, in that order; junction bases with no gene match: 8. The CDR3 has 17 amino acids. General study points: Researchers found GvH clones in recipient marrow, and some showed up first in ileum or blood. Where graft-donor T cell macrochimerism was present, patients had high graft-versus-host to host-versus-graft clonal ratios in allografts.

Details on this clone: Its antigen remains unknown.

Source: unstimulated CD8+ T cells sorted from spleen or lymph node cells, taken before transplant. The sequence was collected from a human donor who was the organ donor for an intestinal transplant. This chain links TRBV15 with TRBJ1-2; the match to TRBD1 covers 10 bases. The CDR3 DNA reads TGTGCCACCAGCAGAGTGGGGGGGACAGGGGACCACTATGGCTACACCTTC. Encoded protein: CATSRVGGTGDHYGYTF. Full variable domain (remainder filled in from reference TRBV15 and TRBJ1-2): DAMVIQNPRYQVTQFGKPVTLSCSQTLNHNVMYWYQQKSSQAPKLLFHYYDKDFNNEADTPDNFQSRRPNTSFCFLDIRSPGLGDTAMYLCATSRVGGTGDHYGYTFGSGTRLTVV.